This T cell receptor (beta chain) was obtained from a study of T cell clonotyping in hematopoietic cell transplantation. Background on the study: Cytoreduction preceded collection of pretransplant recipient samples. Notes on the study in general: After transplant, recipient diversity fell while pathologically expanded clonotypes grew through day 180. CD4 and CD8 repertoire contributions could not be separated without sorting.

A word on this clone: Its target is not known.

Sample time point: recipient sample about 28 days before transplant, after cytoreduction. Blood collection times were about day -28 and days 30, 100, 180 posttransplant. Germline V gene data show CDR1 as SNHLY and CDR2 as FYNNEI. Trimming took 6 bases from V and 6 from J, leaving 12 bases between them. The CDR3 consists of 13 residues. Sequencing was performed with immunoSEQ multiplex PCR; in TCRdb, only in-frame clones are kept and a portion is missing. The sample holds about 21,000 clones; roughly nine tenths are singletons and the top ten take 3.7%. This clonotype originated in a man between 18 and 35 years old with biphenotypic leukemia. Some clones in this sample may be carry-over from other donors' samples. This chain connects TRBV2 to TRBJ1-5; D unclear. Specimen: peripheral blood mononuclear cells, collected before stem cell transplant. CDR3 in DNA: TGTGCCAGCAGGCCCCGGGGAGGTCAGCCCCAGCATTTT. As protein: CASRPRGGQPQHF.